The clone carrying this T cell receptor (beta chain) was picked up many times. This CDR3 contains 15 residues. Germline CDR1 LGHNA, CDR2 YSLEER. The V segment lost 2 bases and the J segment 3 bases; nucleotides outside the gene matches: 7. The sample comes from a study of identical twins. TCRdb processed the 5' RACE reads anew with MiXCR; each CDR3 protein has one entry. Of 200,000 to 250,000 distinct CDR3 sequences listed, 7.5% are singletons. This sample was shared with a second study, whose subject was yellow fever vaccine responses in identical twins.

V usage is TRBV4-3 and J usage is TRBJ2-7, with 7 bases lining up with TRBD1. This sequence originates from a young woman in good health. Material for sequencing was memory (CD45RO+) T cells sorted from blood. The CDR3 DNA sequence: TGCGCCAGCAGCCAACAAAGGACAGGAAGCTACGAGCAGTACTTC. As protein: CASSQQRTGSYEQYF.